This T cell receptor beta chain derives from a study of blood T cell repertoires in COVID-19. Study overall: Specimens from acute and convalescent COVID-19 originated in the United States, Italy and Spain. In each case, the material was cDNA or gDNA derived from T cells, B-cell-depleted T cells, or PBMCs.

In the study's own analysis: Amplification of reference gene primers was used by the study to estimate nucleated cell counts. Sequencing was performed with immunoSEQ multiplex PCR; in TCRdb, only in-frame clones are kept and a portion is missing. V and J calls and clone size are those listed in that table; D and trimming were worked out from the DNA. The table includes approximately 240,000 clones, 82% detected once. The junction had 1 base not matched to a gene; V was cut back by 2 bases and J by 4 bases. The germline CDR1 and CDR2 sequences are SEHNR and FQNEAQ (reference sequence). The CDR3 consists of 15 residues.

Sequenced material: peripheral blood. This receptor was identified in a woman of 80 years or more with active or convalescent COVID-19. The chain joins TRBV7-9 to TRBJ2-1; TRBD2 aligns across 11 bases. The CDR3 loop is CASSLSSGGYNEQFF. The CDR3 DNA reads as TGTGCCAGCAGCTTATCTAGCGGGGGGTACAATGAGCAGTTCTTC.